This T cell receptor beta chain was documented in a study of blood T cell repertoires in COVID-19. Background on the study: The United States, Italy and Spain provided the acute and convalescent COVID-19 samples. PBMCs, B-cell-depleted T cells, or T cells provided the cDNA or gDNA that made up the material.

From germline, CDR1 is SGHVS and CDR2 FQNEAQ. The CDR3 has 14 amino acids. V was clipped by 0 bases and J by 9 bases; unmatched bases: 6. Original analysis: From reference gene primer amplification, estimates of nucleated cell counts were derived. Measured with immunoSEQ multiplex PCR; TCRdb has only the in-frame clones, and not every one. The V and J calls and clone size were taken over from that table, and D and trimming were inferred from the DNA. The sample records 180,000 or so clones, roughly 76% being singletons. This rearrangement joins TRBV7-8 to TRBJ1-2; 8 nucleotides align to TRBD1. The sequence was obtained from a woman in her 50s with active or convalescent COVID-19. The specimen sequenced was peripheral blood. DNA for the CDR3: TGTGCCAGCAGCTTAGCAGGGACAGGCTCTAGCTACACCTTC. Protein product: CASSLAGTGSSYTF. Together with reference TRBV7-8 and TRBJ1-2, the CDR3 gives the full variable domain: GAGVSQSPRYKVAKRGQDVALRCDPISGHVSLFWYQQALGQGPEFLTYFQNEAQLDKSGLPSDRFFAERPEGSVSTLKIQRTQQEDSAVYLCASSLAGTGSSYTFGSGTRLTVV.